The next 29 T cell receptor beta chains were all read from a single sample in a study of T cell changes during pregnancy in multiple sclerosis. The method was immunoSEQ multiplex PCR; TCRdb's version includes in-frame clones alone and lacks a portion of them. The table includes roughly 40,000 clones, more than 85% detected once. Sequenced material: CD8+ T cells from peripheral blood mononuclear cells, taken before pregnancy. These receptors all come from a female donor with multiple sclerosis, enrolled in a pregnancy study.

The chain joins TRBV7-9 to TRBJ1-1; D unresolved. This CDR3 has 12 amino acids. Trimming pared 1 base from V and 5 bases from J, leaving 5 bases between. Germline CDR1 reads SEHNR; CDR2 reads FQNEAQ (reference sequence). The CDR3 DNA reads TGTGCCAGCAGCTTAGGGCCAACTGAAGCTTTCTTT. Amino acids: CASSLGPTEAFF.

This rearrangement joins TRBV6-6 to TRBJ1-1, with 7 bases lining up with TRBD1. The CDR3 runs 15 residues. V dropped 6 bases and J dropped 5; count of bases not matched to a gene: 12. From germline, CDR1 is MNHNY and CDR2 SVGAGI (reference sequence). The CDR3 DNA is TGTGCCAGCAGCGAGTATACAGGGGATCGGACTGAAGCTTTCTTT. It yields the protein CASSEYTGDRTEAFF.

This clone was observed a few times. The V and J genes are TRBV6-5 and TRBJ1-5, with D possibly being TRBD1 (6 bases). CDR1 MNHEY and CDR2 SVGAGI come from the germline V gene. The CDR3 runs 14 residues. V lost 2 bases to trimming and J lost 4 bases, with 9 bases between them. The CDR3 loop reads CASSYGGRNQPQHF. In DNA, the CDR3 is TGTGCCAGCAGTTACGGGGGCCGAAATCAGCCCCAGCATTTT.

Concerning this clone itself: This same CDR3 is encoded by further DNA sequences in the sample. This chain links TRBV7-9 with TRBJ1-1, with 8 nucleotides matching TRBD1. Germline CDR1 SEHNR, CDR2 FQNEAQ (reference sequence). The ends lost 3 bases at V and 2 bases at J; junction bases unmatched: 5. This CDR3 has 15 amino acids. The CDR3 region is CASSFPQGANTEAFF. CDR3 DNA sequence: TGTGCCAGCAGCTTCCCGCAGGGGGCTAACACTGAAGCTTTCTTT.

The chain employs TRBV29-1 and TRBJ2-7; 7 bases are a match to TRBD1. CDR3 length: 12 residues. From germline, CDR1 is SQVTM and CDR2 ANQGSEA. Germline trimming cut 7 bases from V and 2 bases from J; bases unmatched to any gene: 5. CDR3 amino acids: CSAGQSPYEQYF. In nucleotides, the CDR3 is TGCAGCGCGGGACAGAGTCCCTACGAGCAGTACTTC.

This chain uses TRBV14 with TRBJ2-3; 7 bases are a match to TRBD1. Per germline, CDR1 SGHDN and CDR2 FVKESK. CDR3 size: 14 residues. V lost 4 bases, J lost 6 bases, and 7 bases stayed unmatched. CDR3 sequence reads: CASSPGTVRDTQYF. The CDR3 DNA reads TGTGCCAGCAGCCCCGGGACAGTTAGGGATACGCAGTATTTT.

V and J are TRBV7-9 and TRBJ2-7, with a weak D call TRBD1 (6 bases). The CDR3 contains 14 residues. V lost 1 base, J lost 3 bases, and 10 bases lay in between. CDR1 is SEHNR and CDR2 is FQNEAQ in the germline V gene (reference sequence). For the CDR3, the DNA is TGTGCCAGCAGCTTAGAAGACAGGAACTACGAGCAGTACTTC. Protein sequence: CASSLEDRNYEQYF.

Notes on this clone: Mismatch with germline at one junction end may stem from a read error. CDR3 amino acids: CVSSLLAGPTDTQYF. CDR3 DNA sequence: TGTGTCAGCAGTTTATTAGCGGGACCTACAGATACGCAGTATTTT. V gene TRBV28 combines with J gene TRBJ2-3, with 8 bases matching TRBD2. The CDR3 extends over 15 amino acids. Germline CDR1 and CDR2: MDHEN and SYDVKM.

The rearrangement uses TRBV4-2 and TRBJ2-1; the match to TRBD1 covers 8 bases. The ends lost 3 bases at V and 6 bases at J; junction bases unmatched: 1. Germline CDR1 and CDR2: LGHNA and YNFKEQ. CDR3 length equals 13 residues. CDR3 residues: CASSQDRVNEQFF. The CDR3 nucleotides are TGTGCCAGCAGCCAGGACAGGGTCAATGAGCAGTTCTTC.

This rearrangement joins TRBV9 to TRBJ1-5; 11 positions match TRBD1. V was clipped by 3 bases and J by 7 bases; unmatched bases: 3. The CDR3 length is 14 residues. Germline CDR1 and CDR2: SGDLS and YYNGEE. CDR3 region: CASSGGTGGQPQHF. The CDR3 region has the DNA TGTGCCAGCAGCGGAGGGACAGGGGGGCAGCCCCAGCATTTT.

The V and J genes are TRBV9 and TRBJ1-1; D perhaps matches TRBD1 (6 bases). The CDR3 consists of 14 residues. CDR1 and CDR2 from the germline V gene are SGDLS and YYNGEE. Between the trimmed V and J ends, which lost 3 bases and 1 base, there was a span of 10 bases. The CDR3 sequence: CASSGTVANTEAFF. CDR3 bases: TGTGCCAGCAGCGGGACAGTGGCGAACACTGAAGCTTTCTTT.

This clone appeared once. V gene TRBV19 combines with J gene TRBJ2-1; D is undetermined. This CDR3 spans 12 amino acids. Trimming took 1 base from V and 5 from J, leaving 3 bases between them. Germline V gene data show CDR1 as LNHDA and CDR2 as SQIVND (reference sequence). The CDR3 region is CASSIVNNEQFF. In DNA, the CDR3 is TGTGCCAGTAGTATAGTCAACAATGAGCAGTTCTTC. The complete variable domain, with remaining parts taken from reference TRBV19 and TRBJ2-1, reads DGGITQSPKYLFRKEGQNVTLSCEQNLNHDAMYWYRQDPGQGLRLIYYSQIVNDFQKGDIAEGYSVSREKKESFPLTVTSAQKNPTAFYLCASSIVNNEQFFGPGTRLTVL.

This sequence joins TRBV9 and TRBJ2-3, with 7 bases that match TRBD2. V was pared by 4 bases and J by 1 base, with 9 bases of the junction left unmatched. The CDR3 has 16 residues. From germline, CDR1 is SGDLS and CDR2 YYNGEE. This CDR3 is CASSPMPSGGTDTQYF. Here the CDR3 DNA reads TGTGCCAGCAGCCCTATGCCTAGCGGAGGCACAGATACGCAGTATTTT. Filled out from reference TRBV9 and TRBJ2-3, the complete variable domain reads DSGVTQTPKHLITATGQRVTLRCSPRSGDLSVYWYQQSLDQGLQFLIQYYNGEERAKGNILERFSAQQFPDLHSELNLSSLELGDSALYFCASSPMPSGGTDTQYFGPGTRLTVL.

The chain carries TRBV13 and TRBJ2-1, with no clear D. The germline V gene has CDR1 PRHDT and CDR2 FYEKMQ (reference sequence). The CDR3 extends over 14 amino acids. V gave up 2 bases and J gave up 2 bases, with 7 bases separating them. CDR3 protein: CASSLISTYNEQFF. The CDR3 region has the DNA TGTGCCAGCAGCTTAATAAGCACCTACAATGAGCAGTTCTTC. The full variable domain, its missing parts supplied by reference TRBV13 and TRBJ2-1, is AAGVIQSPRHLIKEKRETATLKCYPIPRHDTVYWYQQGPGQDPQFLISFYEKMQSDKGSIPDRFSAQQFSDYHSELNMSSLELGDSALYFCASSLISTYNEQFFGPGTRLTVL.

The DNA of the CDR3 is TGTGCCAGCAGCTTAGTAGGGAGACCTGAAGCTTTCTTT. It yields the protein CASSLVGRPEAFF. The gene calls are TRBV7-9 and TRBJ1-1; D is ambiguous. Germline values: CDR1 SEHNR, CDR2 FQNEAQ (reference sequence). V was trimmed by 1 base and J by 6 bases, leaving 9 bases between them. The CDR3 spans 13 residues.

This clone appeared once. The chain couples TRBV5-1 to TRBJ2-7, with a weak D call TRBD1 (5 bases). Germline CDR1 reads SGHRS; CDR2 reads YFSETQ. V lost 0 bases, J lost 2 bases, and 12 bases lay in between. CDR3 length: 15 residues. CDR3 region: CASSLGLGAAYEQYF. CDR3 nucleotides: TGCGCCAGCAGCTTGGGCTTAGGGGCCGCCTACGAGCAGTACTTC. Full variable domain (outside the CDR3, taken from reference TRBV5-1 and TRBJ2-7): KAGVTQTPRYLIKTRGQQVTLSCSPISGHRSVSWYQQTPGQGLQFLFEYFSETQRNKGNFPGRFSGRQFSNSRSEMNVSTLELGDSALYLCASSLGLGAAYEQYFGPGTRLTVT.

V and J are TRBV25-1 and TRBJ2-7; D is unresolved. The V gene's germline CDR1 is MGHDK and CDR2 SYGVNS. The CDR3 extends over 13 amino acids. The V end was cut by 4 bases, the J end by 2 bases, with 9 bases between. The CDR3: CASSVGLPYEQYF. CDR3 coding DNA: TGTGCCAGCAGTGTTGGCCTCCCCTACGAGCAGTACTTC.

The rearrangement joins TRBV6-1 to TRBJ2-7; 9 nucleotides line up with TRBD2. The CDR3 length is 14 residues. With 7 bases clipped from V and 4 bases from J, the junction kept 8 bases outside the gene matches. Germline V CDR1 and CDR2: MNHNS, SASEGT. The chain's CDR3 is CASKEPSGNYEQYF. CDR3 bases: TGTGCCAGCAAGGAACCTAGCGGGAATTACGAGCAGTACTTC.

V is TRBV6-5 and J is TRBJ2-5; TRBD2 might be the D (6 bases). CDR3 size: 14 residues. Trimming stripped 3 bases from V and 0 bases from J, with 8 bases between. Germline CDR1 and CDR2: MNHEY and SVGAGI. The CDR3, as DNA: TGTGCCAGCAGTTATACGGGGGACCAAGAGACCCAGTACTTC. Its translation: CASSYTGDQETQYF.

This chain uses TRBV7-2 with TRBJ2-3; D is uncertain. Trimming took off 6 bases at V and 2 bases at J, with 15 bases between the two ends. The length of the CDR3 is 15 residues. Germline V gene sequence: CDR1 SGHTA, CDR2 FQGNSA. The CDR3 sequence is CASRPLIEPTDTQYF. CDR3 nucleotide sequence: TGTGCCAGCAGACCATTGATTGAGCCCACAGATACGCAGTATTTT.

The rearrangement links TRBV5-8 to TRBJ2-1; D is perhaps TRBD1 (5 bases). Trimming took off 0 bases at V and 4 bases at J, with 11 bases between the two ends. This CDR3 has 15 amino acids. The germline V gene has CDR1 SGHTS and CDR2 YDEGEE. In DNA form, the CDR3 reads TGTGCCAGCAGCTTGGGGCAGGGTGGGTACAATGAGCAGTTCTTC. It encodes CASSLGQGGYNEQFF.

The CDR3 is CASSQDPGGTNYGYTF. CDR3 nucleotides: TGTGCCAGCAGCCAAGACCCCGGAGGGACGAACTATGGCTACACCTTC. This sequence joins TRBV14 and TRBJ1-2, with D maybe TRBD1 (5 bases). V shed 0 bases and J shed 2 bases, with 13 bases lying between them. Looked up from germline, CDR1 is SGHDN and CDR2 is FVKESK. The CDR3 has 16 amino acids.

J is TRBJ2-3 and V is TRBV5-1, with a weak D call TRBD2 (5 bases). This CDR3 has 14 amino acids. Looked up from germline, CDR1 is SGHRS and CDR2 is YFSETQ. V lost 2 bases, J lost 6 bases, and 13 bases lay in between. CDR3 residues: CASSFRDSWDTQYF. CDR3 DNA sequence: TGCGCCAGCAGCTTTCGGGATTCATGGGATACGCAGTATTTT.

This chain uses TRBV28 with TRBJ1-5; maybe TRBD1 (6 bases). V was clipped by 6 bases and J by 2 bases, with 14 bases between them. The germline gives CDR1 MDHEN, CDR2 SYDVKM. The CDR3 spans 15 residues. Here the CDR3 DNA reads TGTGCCAGCAGCACCAGGGGTTTGGGCAATCAGCCCCAGCATTTT. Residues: CASSTRGLGNQPQHF.

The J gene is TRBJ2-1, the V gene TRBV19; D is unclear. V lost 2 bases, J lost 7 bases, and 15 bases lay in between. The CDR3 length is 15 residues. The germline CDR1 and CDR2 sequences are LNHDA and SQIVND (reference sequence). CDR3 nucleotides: TGTGCCAGTAGTATATCGGAGTACGGCCTGAATGAGCAGTTCTTC. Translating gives CASSISEYGLNEQFF.

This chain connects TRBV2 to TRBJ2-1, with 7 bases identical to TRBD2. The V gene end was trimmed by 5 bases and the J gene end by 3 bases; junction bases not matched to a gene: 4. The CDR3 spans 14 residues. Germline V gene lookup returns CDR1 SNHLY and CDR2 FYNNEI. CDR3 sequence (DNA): TGTGCCAGCAGTTCCGGGACTAACTACAATGAGCAGTTCTTC. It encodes CASSSGTNYNEQFF.

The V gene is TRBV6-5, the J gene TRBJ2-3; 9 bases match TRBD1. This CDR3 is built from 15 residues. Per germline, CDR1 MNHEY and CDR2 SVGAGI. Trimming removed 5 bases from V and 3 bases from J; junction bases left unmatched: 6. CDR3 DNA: TGTGCCAGCAGTCCCGGGACAGGGATAACAGATACGCAGTATTTT. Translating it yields CASSPGTGITDTQYF.

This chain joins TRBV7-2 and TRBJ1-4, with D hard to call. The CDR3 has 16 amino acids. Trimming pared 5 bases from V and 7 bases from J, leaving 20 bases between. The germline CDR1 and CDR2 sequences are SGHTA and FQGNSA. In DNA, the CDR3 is TGTGCCAGCAGCAATGGGCCCCGAAATGTCGGTGAAAAACTGTTTTTT. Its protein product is CASSNGPRNVGEKLFF.

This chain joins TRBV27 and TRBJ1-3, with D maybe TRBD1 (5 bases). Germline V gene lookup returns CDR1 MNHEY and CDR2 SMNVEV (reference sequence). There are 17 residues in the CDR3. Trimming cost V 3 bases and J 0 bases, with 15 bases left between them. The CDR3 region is CASSLGEGPHSGNTIYF. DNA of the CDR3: TGTGCCAGCAGTTTGGGGGAGGGCCCCCACTCTGGAAACACCATATATTTT.